Listed here are 24 T cell receptor beta chains from one sample, sequenced in a study of resident and recirculating memory T cells in vitiligo. The table came from immunoSEQ multiplex PCR; TCRdb's copy has only in-frame clones and leaves some out. The data hold fewer than 80,000 clones, with approximately 90% observed a single time. The source material was blood. Source of these receptors: a male donor with vitiligo.

The J gene is TRBJ2-3, the V gene TRBV5-1; TRBD2 matches at 12 bases. This CDR3 spans 15 amino acids. J gave up 4 bases and V 4 bases, and 4 bases lay outside the gene matches. In germline, CDR1 is SGHRS, CDR2 YFSETQ. Written as DNA, the CDR3 is TGCGCCAGCAGCGCTAGCGGGGGGGCAGCAGATACGCAGTATTTT. This translates into CASSASGGAADTQYF.

This chain uses TRBV5-1 with TRBJ1-2; D may be TRBD1 (5 bases). In germline, CDR1 is SGHRS, CDR2 YFSETQ. V shed 0 bases and J shed 2 bases, with 8 bases lying between them. CDR3 size: 14 residues. CDR3 nucleotide sequence: TGCGCCAGCAGCTTGGGGGGGGAAAACTATGGCTACACCTTC. Its translation: CASSLGGENYGYTF.

V usage is TRBV13 and J usage is TRBJ1-3; possible D gene TRBD1, 5 bases. Per the germline V gene, CDR1 is PRHDT and CDR2 is FYEKMQ (reference sequence). CDR3 length equals 16 residues. Between the trimmed V and J ends, which lost 0 bases and 0 bases, there was a span of 9 bases. The CDR3 coding sequence is TGTGCCAGCAGCTTAGGAGGACAAATCTCTGGAAACACCATATATTTT. It specifies CASSLGGQISGNTIYF.

The genes are TRBV4-3 and TRBJ1-2; D uncertain. CDR1 and CDR2 (germline): LGHNA, YSLEER. This CDR3 has 16 amino acids. V lost 0 bases and J lost 4, with 15 bases in between. CDR3 loop: CASSQDRGYNGYGYTF. The CDR3 region has the DNA TGCGCCAGCAGCCAAGATAGAGGGTACAACGGCTATGGCTACACCTTC.

J is TRBJ2-5 and V is TRBV14; 7 bases map to TRBD2. The CDR3 contains 15 residues. Germline V gene data show CDR1 as SGHDN and CDR2 as FVKESK. With 1 base clipped from V and 1 base from J, the junction kept 3 bases outside the gene matches. The CDR3 bases are TGTGCCAGCAGCCAAGCAGGCGGGGGCCAAGAGACCCAGTACTTC. Protein product: CASSQAGGGQETQYF.

This clone was observed once. The chain links TRBV7-2 to TRBJ1-2; 8 bases align to TRBD1. With V trimmed by 5 bases and J by 6 bases, 11 bases remained unmatched. CDR1 SGHTA and CDR2 FQGNSA come from the germline V gene. The length of the CDR3 is 15 residues. In nucleotides, the CDR3 is TGTGCCAGCAGCGTCCTTACACAGGGGGAGAATGGCTACACCTTC. It encodes CASSVLTQGENGYTF.

This chain uses TRBV5-8 with TRBJ2-3, with 7 positions matching TRBD1. With V trimmed by 0 bases and J by 4 bases, 2 bases remained unmatched. The CDR3 is 14 residues long. Germline CDR1 is SGHTS and CDR2 is YDEGEE. CDR3 region: CASSLGQGSDTQYF. CDR3 nucleotides: TGTGCCAGCAGCTTGGGACAGGGCTCAGATACGCAGTATTTT.

The gene calls are TRBV2 and TRBJ2-5, with D possibly being TRBD2 (5 bases). Trimming removed 7 bases at V and 5 bases at J, with 17 bases between. Germline V gene lookup returns CDR1 SNHLY and CDR2 FYNNEI. The CDR3 covers 14 residues. CDR3 protein: CASKSGNSHETQYF. CDR3 nucleotides: TGTGCCAGCAAGTCCGGGAACTCGCACGAGACCCAGTACTTC.

The chain employs TRBV7-8 and TRBJ2-1; 7 nucleotides agree with TRBD2. This CDR3 contains 17 residues. Germline assignment: CDR1 SGHVS and CDR2 FQNEAQ. The junction had 11 bases not matched to a gene; V was cut back by 5 bases and J by 1 base. The CDR3 region has the DNA TGTGCCAGCAGCCCTTCGTCTAGCGGACTTTCCTACAATGAGCAGTTCTTC. Translated: CASSPSSSGLSYNEQFF.

V usage is TRBV9 and J usage is TRBJ2-3; 10 bases fit TRBD2. The CDR3 loop spans 14 amino acids. V dropped 2 bases and J dropped 6; count of bases not matched to a gene: 3. Looked up from germline, CDR1 is SGDLS and CDR2 is YYNGEE. The CDR3 protein is CASSVSGGADTQYF. The CDR3 bases are TGTGCCAGCAGCGTCAGCGGGGGGGCCGATACGCAGTATTTT.

Points on this clone: Sequence at one end of the junction differs from germline and may be a read error. This chain uses TRBV7-8 with TRBJ1-5; 10 bases map to TRBD1. This CDR3 contains 14 residues. Germline V gene data show CDR1 as SGHVS and CDR2 as FQNEAQ. The CDR3 loop reads CASSLTGGKQPQHF. CDR3 nucleotide sequence: TGTGCCAGCAGCTTGACAGGGGGCAAGCAGCCCCAGCATTTT.

The chain uses TRBV28 and TRBJ1-2; 9 bases are shared with TRBD1. From germline, CDR1 is MDHEN and CDR2 SYDVKM. This CDR3 has 16 residues. With V trimmed by 5 bases and J by 6 bases, 13 bases remained unmatched. Here the CDR3 reads CASSPGQGFPSNGYTF. The CDR3, as DNA: TGTGCCAGCAGTCCCGGACAGGGGTTCCCTTCTAATGGCTACACCTTC.

The chain recombines TRBV7-9 with TRBJ1-1; 7 nucleotides line up with TRBD1. Germline V lookup: CDR1 SEHNR, CDR2 FQNEAQ (reference sequence). V dropped 7 bases and J dropped 0; count of bases not matched to a gene: 8. This CDR3 has 15 residues. CDR3 residues: CASTFQTGLNTEAFF. CDR3 in DNA: TGTGCCAGCACCTTCCAGACAGGGCTGAACACTGAAGCTTTCTTT.

The chain links TRBV7-3 to TRBJ1-3, with a tentative D call TRBD1 (6 bases). CDR3 length: 15 amino acids. From germline, CDR1 is SGHTA and CDR2 FQGTGA. The V end lost 5 bases, the J end lost 1 base, and 12 bases lay between the germline ends. The CDR3 sequence is CASSEGGGSGNTIYF. For the CDR3, the DNA is TGTGCCAGCAGCGAGGGGGGGGGTTCTGGAAACACCATATATTTT.

This clone was seen only once. CDR3 region: CASSQASGLPNTEAFF. The CDR3 coding sequence is TGCGCCAGCAGCCAAGCCTCGGGACTCCCGAACACTGAAGCTTTCTTT. The rearrangement uses TRBV4-3 and TRBJ1-1; maybe TRBD1 (5 bases). The CDR3 length is 16 residues. Per germline, CDR1 LGHNA and CDR2 YSLEER. V dropped 1 base and J dropped 1 base, with 13 bases sitting between them.

This chain joins TRBV18 and TRBJ2-1; 7 positions match TRBD1. The junction had 10 bases not matched to a gene; V was cut back by 0 bases and J by 8 bases. The CDR3 consists of 16 residues. Germline V lookup: CDR1 KGHSH, CDR2 LQKENI. The CDR3 DNA reads as TGTGCCAGCTCACCACCGGAGAAAGGGGGCACGGATGAGCAGTTCTTC. This gives the protein CASSPPEKGGTDEQFF. Full variable domain (missing parts from reference TRBV18 and TRBJ2-1): NAGVMQNPRHLVRRRGQEARLRCSPMKGHSHVYWYRQLPEEGLKFMVYLQKENIIDESGMPKERFSAEFPKEGPSILRIQQVVRGDSAAYFCASSPPEKGGTDEQFFGPGTRLTVL.

The chain joins TRBV29-1 to TRBJ2-5; 10 bases fit TRBD2. The V gene's germline CDR1 is SQVTM and CDR2 ANQGSEA. V shed 7 bases and J 4 bases; nucleotides not matched to a gene: 9. This CDR3 has 14 amino acids. The CDR3 here is CSAERGGARETQYF. The CDR3 coding sequence is TGCAGCGCTGAGCGGGGGGGGGCCAGAGAGACCCAGTACTTC.

The chain uses TRBV7-9 and TRBJ2-2; D is undetermined. CDR3 length: 14 amino acids. The germline V gene encodes CDR1 SEHNR and CDR2 FQNEAQ (reference sequence). The ends were cut back, 4 bases at V and 4 bases at J, with 10 bases in the middle. CDR3 sequence reads: CASSYIWSTGELFF. CDR3 sequence (DNA): TGTGCCAGCAGCTACATCTGGAGCACCGGGGAGCTGTTTTTT.

The V call is TRBV19, the J call TRBJ2-1, with 9 positions matching TRBD1. The V segment lost 5 bases and the J segment 8 bases; nucleotides outside the gene matches: 7. The length of the CDR3 is 14 residues. The germline V gene encodes CDR1 LNHDA and CDR2 SQIVND (reference sequence). This chain's CDR3 is CASSLGTGRDEQFF. DNA for the CDR3: TGTGCCAGTAGTCTTGGGACAGGGCGGGATGAGCAGTTCTTC.

CDR3 protein: CASSLGIRDGYTF. CDR3 bases: TGTGCCAGCTCACTCGGGATTCGGGATGGCTACACCTTC. V and J are TRBV5-6 and TRBJ1-2; D remains unclear. V was trimmed by 7 bases and J by 6 bases, leaving 16 bases between them. Germline V gives CDR1 SGHDT, CDR2 YYEEEE. The CDR3 runs 13 residues. The full variable domain, its missing parts supplied by reference TRBV5-6 and TRBJ1-2, is DAGVTQSPTHLIKTRGQQVTLRCSPKSGHDTVSWYQQALGQGPQFIFQYYEEEERQRGNFPDRFSGHQFPNYSSELNVNALLLGDSALYLCASSLGIRDGYTFGSGTRLTVV.

The V call is TRBV2, the J call TRBJ1-4; TRBD1 might be the D (6 bases). The CDR3 consists of 15 residues. Trimming removed 4 bases from V and 0 bases from J, with 9 bases in between. Germline V gene data show CDR1 as SNHLY and CDR2 as FYNNEI. CDR3 coding DNA: TGTGCCAGCAGTGGGACAGAACCAACTAATGAAAAACTGTTTTTT. Translating it yields CASSGTEPTNEKLFF.

This chain uses TRBV7-9 with TRBJ2-7; TRBD1 aligns across 10 bases. Per the germline V gene, CDR1 is SEHNR and CDR2 is FQNEAQ (reference sequence). The CDR3 has 15 amino acids. V shed 2 bases and J 2 bases; nucleotides not matched to a gene: 3. CDR3 sequence reads: CASSLIGQGAYEQYF. For the CDR3, the DNA is TGTGCCAGCAGCTTAATAGGACAGGGGGCCTACGAGCAGTACTTC.

J is TRBJ1-5 and V is TRBV28; the D is unclear. V gave up 6 bases and J gave up 8 bases, with 14 bases separating them. Germline CDR1 and CDR2: MDHEN and SYDVKM. The CDR3 consists of 13 residues. As DNA, the CDR3 is TGTGCCAGCAGATTCCTGGGAGTGGAGCCCCAGCATTTT. Its translation is CASRFLGVEPQHF. The variable domain in full, completed from reference TRBV28 and TRBJ1-5, reads DVKVTQSSRYLVKRTGEKVFLECVQDMDHENMFWYRQDPGLGLRLIYFSYDVKMKEKGDIPEGYSVSREKKERFSLILESASTNQTSMYLCASRFLGVEPQHFGDGTRLSIL.

The rearrangement uses TRBV19 and TRBJ1-1; no reliable D call. The V gene lost 0 bases and the J gene lost 6 bases, with 14 bases spanning the gap. CDR3 size: 15 residues. The V gene's germline CDR1 is LNHDA and CDR2 SQIVND (reference sequence). The CDR3 nucleotides are TGTGCCAGTAGTATAGAGGGAGGCAGGTCGGCTGAAGCTTTCTTT. Protein: CASSIEGGRSAEAFF.